This entry describes one T cell receptor beta chain. The data were taken from a study of identical twins. CDR1 is MNHEY and CDR2 is SVGAGI in the germline V gene. CDR3 length equals 15 residues. Trimming left V 2 bases short and J 2 bases short, with 13 bases between. Template switching, a step in the protocol, added a universal primer site, and cDNA carried unique molecular identifiers. TCRdb re-called the 5' RACE reads with MiXCR, one entry per CDR3 protein. Among about 520,000 distinct CDR3 sequences listed, 22% were seen once. The same sample was also used in a study of T cells expressing NK-cell markers. From that paper: In the group of eight sequenced donors, seven were HCMV-seropositive and one was seronegative. The dominant NKG2C+ clonotypes represented 1.0-7.0% of CD8+ T cells in five to seven donors. The study did not resolve the HCMV specificity of expanded NKG2C+ T cell clones.

The material sequenced was CD4+ T cells sorted from blood. The gene calls are TRBV6-5 and TRBJ2-7, with D tentatively TRBD1 or TRBD2 (5 bases each). The TCR comes from a woman younger than 35 in good health. The CDR3 nucleotides read TGTGCCAGCAGTTACGCCCGGGACGGAACCTACGAGCAGTACTTC. Its protein is CASSYARDGTYEQYF.